The TCR beta chain described here comes from a study of T cells after yellow fever vaccination. In its sample, this clonotype was seen many times. What it binds is unknown. Broader study findings: The secondary response was weaker but peaked faster, day 5 versus 15. The bulk population could contribute abundant contaminating clonotypes to FACS-sorted repertoires. Some clonotypes, a small share, were shared between CD4 and CD8 compartments.

The CDR3 runs 15 residues. V was shortened by 0 bases and J by 6 bases, with 12 bases between the two germline ends. Per germline, CDR1 SGHRS and CDR2 YFSETQ. Via MiXCR, TCRdb re-called the 5' RACE reads, giving one row per CDR3 protein. Of roughly 150,000 distinct CDR3 sequences listed, 6.5% to 8.5% were seen once; the top ten hold over 2%. The clonotype was recovered from a man younger than 35 who received the YFV17D yellow fever vaccine. Here the sequenced sample was CD4+ T cells sorted from PBMCs, taken about 5 days after the first yellow fever vaccination. The genes are TRBV5-1 and TRBJ2-2; D assignment may be TRBD1 or TRBD2 (5 bases each). DNA of the CDR3: TGCGCCAGCAGCTTGGGATCGGGGCCGGCCGGGGAGCTGTTTTTT. This translates into CASSLGSGPAGELFF.